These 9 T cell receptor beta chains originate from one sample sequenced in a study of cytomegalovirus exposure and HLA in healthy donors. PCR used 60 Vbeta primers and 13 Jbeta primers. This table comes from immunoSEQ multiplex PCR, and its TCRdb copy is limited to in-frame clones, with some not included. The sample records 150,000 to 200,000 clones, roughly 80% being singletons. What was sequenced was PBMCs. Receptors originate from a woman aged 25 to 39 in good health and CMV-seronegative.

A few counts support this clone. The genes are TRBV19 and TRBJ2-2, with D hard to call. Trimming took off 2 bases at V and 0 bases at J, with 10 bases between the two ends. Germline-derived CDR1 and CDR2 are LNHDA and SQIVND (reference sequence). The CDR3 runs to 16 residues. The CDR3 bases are TGTGCCAGTAGTATACCCCCAGTGTCGAACACCGGGGAGCTGTTTTTT. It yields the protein CASSIPPVSNTGELFF.

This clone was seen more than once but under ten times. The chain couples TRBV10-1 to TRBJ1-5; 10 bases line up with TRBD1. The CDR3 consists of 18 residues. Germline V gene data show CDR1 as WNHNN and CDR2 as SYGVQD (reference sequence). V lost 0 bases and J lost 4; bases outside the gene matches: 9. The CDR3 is CASSESPGQGSLNQPQHF. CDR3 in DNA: TGCGCCAGCAGTGAGTCACCGGGACAGGGGTCCCTTAATCAGCCCCAGCATTTT.

CDR3 in DNA: TGTGCCAGCAGCCCCAACTACGAGCAGTACTTC. It yields the protein CASSPNYEQYF. The chain uses TRBV2 and TRBJ2-7, with D uncertain. Germline loops: CDR1 SNHLY, CDR2 FYNNEI. With 6 bases removed from V and 3 bases from J, the gap between germline ends came to 6 bases. This CDR3 is built from 11 residues.

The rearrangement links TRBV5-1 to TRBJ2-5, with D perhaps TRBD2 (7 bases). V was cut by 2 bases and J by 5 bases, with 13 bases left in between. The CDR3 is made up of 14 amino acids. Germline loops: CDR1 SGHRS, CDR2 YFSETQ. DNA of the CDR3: TGCGCCAGCAGCTTAGGGGGGGGCCGGGAGACCCAGTACTTC. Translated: CASSLGGGRETQYF.

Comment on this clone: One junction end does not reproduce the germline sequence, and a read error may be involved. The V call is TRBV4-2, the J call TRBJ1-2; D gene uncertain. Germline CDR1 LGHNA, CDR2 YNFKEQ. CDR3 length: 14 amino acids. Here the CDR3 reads CASSQSPDVYVYTF. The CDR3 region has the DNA TGTGCCAGCAGCCAGAGCCCCGATGTCTATGTCTACACCTTC.

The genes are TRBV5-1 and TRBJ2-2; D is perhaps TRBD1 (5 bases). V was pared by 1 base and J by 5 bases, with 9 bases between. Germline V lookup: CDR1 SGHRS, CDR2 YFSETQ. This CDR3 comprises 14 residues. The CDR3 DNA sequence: TGCGCCAGCAGCTTGTTCACAGGTACCGGGGAGCTGTTTTTT. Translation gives CASSLFTGTGELFF.

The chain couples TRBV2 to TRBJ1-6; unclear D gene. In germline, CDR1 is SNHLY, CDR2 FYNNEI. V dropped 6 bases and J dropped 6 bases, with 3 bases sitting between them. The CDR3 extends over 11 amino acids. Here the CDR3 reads CASSGNSPLHF. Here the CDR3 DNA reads TGTGCCAGCAGCGGTAATTCACCCCTCCACTTT.

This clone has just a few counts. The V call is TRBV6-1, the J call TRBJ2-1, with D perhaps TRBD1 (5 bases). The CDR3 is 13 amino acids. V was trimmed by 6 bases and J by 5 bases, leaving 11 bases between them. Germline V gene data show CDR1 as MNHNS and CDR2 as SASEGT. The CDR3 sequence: CASRGRLDNEQFF. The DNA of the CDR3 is TGTGCCAGCAGGGGGCGTTTGGACAATGAGCAGTTCTTC.

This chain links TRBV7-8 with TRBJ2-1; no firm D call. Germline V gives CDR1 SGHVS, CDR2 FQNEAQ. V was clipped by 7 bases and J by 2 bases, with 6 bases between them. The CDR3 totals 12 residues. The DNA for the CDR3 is TGTGCCAGCACCCCTCCCTACAATGAGCAGTTCTTC. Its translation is CASTPPYNEQFF.